This T cell receptor (beta chain) emerged from a study of regulatory T cells in long-lasting Graves disease. With iRepertoire HTBI primers and Arm-PCR of CDR3 regions, TCR beta libraries were built. Via MiXCR, TCRdb re-called the multiplex PCR reads, giving one row per CDR3 protein. The sample lists approximately 440,000 distinct CDR3 sequences, 23% occurring once. A remark on this clonotype: Its antigen remains unknown. A much larger clone sits a single nucleotide away, making a read error possible.

The time point is: persistent/refractory GD, antithyroid drugs over 5 years with positive TRAb. Researchers made the TCR library from RNA that was extracted from PBMCs. Study outcomes and limitations: Among the persistent patients, 2,741 public clonotypes were shared, more than the approximately 960 shared among new patients.

This CDR3 region has 13 residues. This TCR was recovered from a female donor with Graves disease. The V gene is TRBV12-3 or TRBV12-4, the J gene TRBJ1-2; 9 bases fit TRBD1. The material sequenced was peripheral blood mononuclear cells (PBMCs), taken when the disease was refractory, from a patient treated with antithyroid drugs. The CDR3 DNA follows: TGTGCCAGCAGTTTGGGACAGGGTCTGGGCTGCACCTTC. Protein product: CASSLGQGLGCTF.